This TCR beta chain was captured in a study of blood T cell repertoires in COVID-19. Study background: Nucleic acid was either cDNA or gDNA, and it came from T cells, B-cell-depleted T cells, or PBMCs.

The trim removed 6 bases at V and 4 bases at J, leaving 10 bases unmatched. Germline V gene lookup returns CDR1 SQVTM and CDR2 ANQGSEA. There are 15 residues in the CDR3. In the authors' workflow: Quantification of nucleated cells was approximated via reference gene primer amplification. Data came from immunoSEQ multiplex PCR; TCRdb stores just in-frame clones and leaves some out. V and J calls plus clone size are reproduced from that table; the DNA served to infer D and trimming. There are tens of thousands of clones in the sample; roughly nine tenths occur only once, and roughly 7.3% lies in the top ten.

The J gene is TRBJ2-7, the V gene TRBV29-1, with 12 bases that match TRBD1. The source of this sequence is a man aged 40-50 years with COVID-19, enrolled during active disease. The sequencing sample was made of peripheral blood. CDR3 bases: TGCAGCGTGTACTCTGGGACAGGGGGCGGGTACGAGCAGTACTTC. Protein: CSVYSGTGGGYEQYF.